Following are 4 T cell receptor beta chains from one sample sequenced in a study of vaccination effects on CD4 cells after COVID-19. Antigen-specific CD4+ T cells were first expanded with viral peptide pools by the ViraFEST assay and only then sequenced. Investigators separated out CD4+ T cells once around 11 days of culture had passed. All participants had two doses of either the BNT162b2 or mRNA-1273 vaccine. Antigens of these TCRs are unknown. Only in-frame clones appear in the TCRdb table, and some are missing; sequencing was by immunoSEQ multiplex PCR. The sample holds around 81,000 clones, roughly 80% seen once. The sample consisted of CD4+ T cells from PBMCs cultured with HCoV-OC43 spike peptides, taken after COVID-19 vaccination. Described subset: HCoV-OC43 spike overlapping peptide pool stimulation. Source of these receptors: a human donor who received a COVID-19 vaccine.

The chain has TRBV30 and TRBJ1-5; the D gene is possibly TRBD1 (5 bases). V shed 2 bases and J shed 6 bases, with 14 bases lying between them. The CDR3 is 14 amino acids. Germline values: CDR1 GTSNPN, CDR2 SVGIG (reference sequence). CDR3 in DNA: TGTGCCTGGAGTAAGGGGATGGTGGGTCAGCCCCAGCATTTT. Residues: CAWSKGMVGQPQHF.

The chain combines TRBV25-1 with TRBJ1-1, with D tentatively TRBD1 (6 bases). Germline V gives CDR1 MGHDK, CDR2 SYGVNS. This CDR3 has 15 residues. The V end was cut by 1 base, the J end by 1 base, with 10 bases between. Here the CDR3 reads CASSELGGGNTEAFF. The CDR3 DNA reads TGTGCCAGCAGTGAATTGGGAGGGGGGAACACTGAAGCTTTCTTT.

The rearrangement joins TRBV18 to TRBJ2-2; D call uncertain. The CDR3 loop spans 13 amino acids. V dropped 3 bases and J dropped 3 bases, with 5 bases sitting between them. From germline, CDR1 is KGHSH and CDR2 LQKENI. CDR3 loop: CASSPRDTGELFF. The DNA of the CDR3 is TGTGCCAGCTCACCCCGTGACACCGGGGAGCTGTTTTTT.

V gene TRBV18 combines with J gene TRBJ1-2; no clear D gene. The V and J ends lost 1 base and 0 bases respectively, with 9 bases between them. The CDR3 is 15 amino acids. In germline, CDR1 is KGHSH, CDR2 LQKENI. For the CDR3, the DNA is TGTGCCAGCTCACCACTGGCAGAAACTAACTATGGCTACACCTTC. It translates to CASSPLAETNYGYTF. Full variable domain (missing parts from reference TRBV18 and TRBJ1-2): NAGVMQNPRHLVRRRGQEARLRCSPMKGHSHVYWYRQLPEEGLKFMVYLQKENIIDESGMPKERFSAEFPKEGPSILRIQQVVRGDSAAYFCASSPLAETNYGYTFGSGTRLTVV.